This T cell receptor beta chain derives from a study of T cell responses to AZD1222 COVID-19 vaccine. The CDR3 totals 13 residues. CDR1 and CDR2 (germline): SGHVS, FNYEAQ. V gave up 5 bases and J gave up 2 bases, with 9 bases separating them. Only in-frame clones appear in the TCRdb table, and some are missing; sequencing was by immunoSEQ multiplex PCR. The repertoire holds 140,000 to 150,000 clones, roughly 93% seen once, with about 2% in the top ten. A remark on this clone: Its antigen remains unknown.

Findings of the study overall: Of spike-specific TCRs, nearly half reportedly target regions left unmutated in variants. White British ancestry dominated among donors, who included more females, and clonal diversity was possibly underestimated.

The starting material was peripheral blood, obtained 28 days after the second AZD1222 dose. J is TRBJ1-2 and V is TRBV7-6; D unresolved. The clonotype was recovered from an adult who received the AZD1222 COVID-19 vaccine. The chain's CDR3 is CASSPDGNYGYTF. CDR3 coding DNA: TGTGCCAGCAGCCCCGACGGGAACTATGGCTACACCTTC.